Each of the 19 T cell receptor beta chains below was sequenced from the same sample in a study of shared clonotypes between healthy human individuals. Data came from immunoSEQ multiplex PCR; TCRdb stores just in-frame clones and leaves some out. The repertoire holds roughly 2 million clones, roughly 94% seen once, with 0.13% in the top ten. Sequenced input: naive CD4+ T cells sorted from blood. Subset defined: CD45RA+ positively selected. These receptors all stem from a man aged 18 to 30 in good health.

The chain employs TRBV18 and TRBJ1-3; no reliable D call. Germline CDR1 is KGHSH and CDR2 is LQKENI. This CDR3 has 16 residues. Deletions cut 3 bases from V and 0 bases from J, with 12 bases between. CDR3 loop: CASSPGSHVSGNTIYF. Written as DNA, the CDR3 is TGTGCCAGCTCACCCGGGTCCCACGTCTCTGGAAACACCATATATTTT.

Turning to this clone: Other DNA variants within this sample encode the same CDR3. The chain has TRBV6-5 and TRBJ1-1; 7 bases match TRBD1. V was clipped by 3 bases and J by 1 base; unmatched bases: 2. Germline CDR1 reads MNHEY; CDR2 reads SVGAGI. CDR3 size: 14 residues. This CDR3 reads CASSYGTANTEAFF. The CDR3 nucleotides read TGTGCCAGCAGTTATGGGACAGCGAACACTGAAGCTTTCTTT.

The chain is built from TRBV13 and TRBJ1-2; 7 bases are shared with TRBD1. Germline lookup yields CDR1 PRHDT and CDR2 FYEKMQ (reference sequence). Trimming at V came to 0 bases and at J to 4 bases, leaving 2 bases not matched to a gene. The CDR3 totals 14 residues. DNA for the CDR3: TGTGCCAGCAGCTTAGGCGACAGGGTCTATGGCTACACCTTC. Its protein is CASSLGDRVYGYTF.

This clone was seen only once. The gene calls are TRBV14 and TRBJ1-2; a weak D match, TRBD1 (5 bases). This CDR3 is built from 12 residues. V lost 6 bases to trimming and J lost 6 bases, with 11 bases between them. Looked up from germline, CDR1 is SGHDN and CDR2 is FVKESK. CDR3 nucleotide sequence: TGTGCCAGCAGATCGGTGGGGGATGGCTACACCTTC. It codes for CASRSVGDGYTF.

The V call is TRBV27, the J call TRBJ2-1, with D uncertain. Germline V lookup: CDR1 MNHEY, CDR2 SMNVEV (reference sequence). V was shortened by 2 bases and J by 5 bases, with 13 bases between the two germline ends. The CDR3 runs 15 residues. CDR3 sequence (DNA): TGTGCCAGCAGTTTAGTCGGGCTGGATGACAATGAGCAGTTCTTC. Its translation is CASSLVGLDDNEQFF.

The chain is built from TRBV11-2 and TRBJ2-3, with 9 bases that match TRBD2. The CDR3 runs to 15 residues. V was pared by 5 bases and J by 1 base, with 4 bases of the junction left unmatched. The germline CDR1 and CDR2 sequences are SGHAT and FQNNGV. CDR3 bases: TGTGCCAGCAGCCGTAGCGGGAGAGGCACAGATACGCAGTATTTT. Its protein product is CASSRSGRGTDTQYF.

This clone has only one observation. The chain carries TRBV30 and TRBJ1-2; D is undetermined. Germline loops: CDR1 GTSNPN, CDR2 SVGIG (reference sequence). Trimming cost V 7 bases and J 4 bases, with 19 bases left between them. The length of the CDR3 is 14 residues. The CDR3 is CASLRRTSPYGYTF. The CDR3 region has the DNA TGTGCCTCTCTACGCCGGACCTCTCCCTATGGCTACACCTTC.

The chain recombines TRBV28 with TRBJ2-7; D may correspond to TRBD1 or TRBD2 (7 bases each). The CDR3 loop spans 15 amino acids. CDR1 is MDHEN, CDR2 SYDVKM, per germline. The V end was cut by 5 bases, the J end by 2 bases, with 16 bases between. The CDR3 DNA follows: TGTGCCAGCAGTCGCAGGGGGGGTGGCACCTACGAGCAGTACTTC. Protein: CASSRRGGGTYEQYF.

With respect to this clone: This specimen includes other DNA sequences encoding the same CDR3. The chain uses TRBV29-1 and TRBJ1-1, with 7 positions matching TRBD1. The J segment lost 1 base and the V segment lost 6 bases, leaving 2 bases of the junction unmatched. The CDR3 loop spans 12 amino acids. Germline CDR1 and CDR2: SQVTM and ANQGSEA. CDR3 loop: CSVDRANTEAFF. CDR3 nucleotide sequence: TGCAGCGTAGACAGGGCGAACACTGAAGCTTTCTTT. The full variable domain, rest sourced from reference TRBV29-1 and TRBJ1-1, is SAVISQKPSRDICQRGTSLTIQCQVDSQVTMMFWYRQQPGQSLTLIATANQGSEATYESGFVIDKFPISRPNLTFSTLTVSNMSPEDSSIYLCSVDRANTEAFFGQGTRLTVV.

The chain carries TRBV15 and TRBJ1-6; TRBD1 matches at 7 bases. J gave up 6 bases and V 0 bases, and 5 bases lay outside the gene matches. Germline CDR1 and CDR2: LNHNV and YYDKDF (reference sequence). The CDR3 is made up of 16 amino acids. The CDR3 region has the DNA TGTGCCACCAGCAGAGATGGGGGACAGTTTAATTCACCCCTCCACTTT. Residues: CATSRDGGQFNSPLHF. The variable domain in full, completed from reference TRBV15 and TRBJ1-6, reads DAMVIQNPRYQVTQFGKPVTLSCSQTLNHNVMYWYQQKSSQAPKLLFHYYDKDFNNEADTPDNFQSRRPNTSFCFLDIRSPGLGDTAMYLCATSRDGGQFNSPLHFGNGTRLTVT.

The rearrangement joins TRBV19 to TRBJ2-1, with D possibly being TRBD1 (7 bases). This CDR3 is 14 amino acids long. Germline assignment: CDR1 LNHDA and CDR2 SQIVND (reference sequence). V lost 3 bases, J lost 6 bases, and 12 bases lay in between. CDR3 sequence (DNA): TGTGCCAGTAGTATTAACAGGGGAGGCAATGAGCAGTTCTTC. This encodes CASSINRGGNEQFF. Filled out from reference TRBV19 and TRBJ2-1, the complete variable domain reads DGGITQSPKYLFRKEGQNVTLSCEQNLNHDAMYWYRQDPGQGLRLIYYSQIVNDFQKGDIAEGYSVSREKKESFPLTVTSAQKNPTAFYLCASSINRGGNEQFFGPGTRLTVL.

As DNA, the CDR3 is TGTGCCAGCAGCTTAATCGGACAGCCCCAGCATTTT. Amino acids: CASSLIGQPQHF. The chain has TRBV7-9 and TRBJ1-5; D uncertain. The germline CDR1 and CDR2 sequences are SEHNR and FQNEAQ (reference sequence). Trimming took off 2 bases at V and 7 bases at J, with 6 bases between the two ends. CDR3 length: 12 amino acids.

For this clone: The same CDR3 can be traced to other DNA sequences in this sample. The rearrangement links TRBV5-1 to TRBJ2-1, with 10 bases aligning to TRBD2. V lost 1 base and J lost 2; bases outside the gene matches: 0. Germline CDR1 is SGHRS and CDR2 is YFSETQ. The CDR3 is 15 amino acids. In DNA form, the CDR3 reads TGCGCCAGCAGCTTGCTAGCGGGGGCCTACAATGAGCAGTTCTTC. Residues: CASSLLAGAYNEQFF.

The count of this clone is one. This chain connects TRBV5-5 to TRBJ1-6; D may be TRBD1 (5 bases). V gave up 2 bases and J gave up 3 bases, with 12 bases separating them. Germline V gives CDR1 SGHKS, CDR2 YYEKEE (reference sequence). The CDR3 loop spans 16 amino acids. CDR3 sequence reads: CASSFSSGGYNSPLHF. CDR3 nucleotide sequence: TGTGCCAGCAGCTTTTCTTCCGGGGGCTATAATTCACCCCTCCACTTT.

The CDR3 region is CSATRGTSGERETQYF. DNA of the CDR3: TGCAGCGCCACCCGGGGGACTAGCGGGGAGAGAGAGACCCAGTACTTC. V is TRBV29-1 and J is TRBJ2-5, with 13 positions matching TRBD2. This CDR3 comprises 16 residues. The ends lost 7 bases at V and 4 bases at J; junction bases unmatched: 12. Germline values: CDR1 SQVTM, CDR2 ANQGSEA. Using reference TRBV29-1 and TRBJ2-5 for the parts outside the CDR3, the full variable domain is SAVISQKPSRDICQRGTSLTIQCQVDSQVTMMFWYRQQPGQSLTLIATANQGSEATYESGFVIDKFPISRPNLTFSTLTVSNMSPEDSSIYLCSATRGTSGERETQYFGPGTRLLVL.

The CDR3 DNA follows: TGTGCCAGCAGTCTACGGTGGGGCGGTTCCACAGATACGCAGTATTTT. Protein sequence: CASSLRWGGSTDTQYF. V and J are TRBV7-3 and TRBJ2-3, with D possibly matching TRBD1 (5 bases). Germline CDR1 SGHTA, CDR2 FQGTGA. With 6 bases removed from V and 2 bases from J, the gap between germline ends came to 18 bases. This CDR3 comprises 16 residues.

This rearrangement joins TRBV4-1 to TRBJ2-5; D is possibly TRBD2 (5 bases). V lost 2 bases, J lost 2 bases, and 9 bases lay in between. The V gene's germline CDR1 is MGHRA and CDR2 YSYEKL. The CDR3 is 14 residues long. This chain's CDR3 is CASSQWEQQETQYF. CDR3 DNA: TGCGCCAGCAGCCAATGGGAGCAGCAAGAGACCCAGTACTTC.

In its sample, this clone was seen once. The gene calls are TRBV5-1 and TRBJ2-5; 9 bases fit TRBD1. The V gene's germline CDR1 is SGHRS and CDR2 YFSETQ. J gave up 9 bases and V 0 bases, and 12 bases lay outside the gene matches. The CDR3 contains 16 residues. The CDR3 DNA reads TGCGCCAGCAGCTTGGCCGGGGGACAGGGTGCATGGGCCCAGTACTTC. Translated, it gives CASSLAGGQGAWAQYF.

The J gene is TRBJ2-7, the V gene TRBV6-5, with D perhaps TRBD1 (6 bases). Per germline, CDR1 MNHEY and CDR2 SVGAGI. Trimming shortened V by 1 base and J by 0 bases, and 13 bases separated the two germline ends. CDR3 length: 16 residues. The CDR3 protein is CASSYLTRGYSYEQYF. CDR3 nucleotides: TGTGCCAGCAGTTACTTAACCAGGGGATACTCCTACGAGCAGTACTTC.